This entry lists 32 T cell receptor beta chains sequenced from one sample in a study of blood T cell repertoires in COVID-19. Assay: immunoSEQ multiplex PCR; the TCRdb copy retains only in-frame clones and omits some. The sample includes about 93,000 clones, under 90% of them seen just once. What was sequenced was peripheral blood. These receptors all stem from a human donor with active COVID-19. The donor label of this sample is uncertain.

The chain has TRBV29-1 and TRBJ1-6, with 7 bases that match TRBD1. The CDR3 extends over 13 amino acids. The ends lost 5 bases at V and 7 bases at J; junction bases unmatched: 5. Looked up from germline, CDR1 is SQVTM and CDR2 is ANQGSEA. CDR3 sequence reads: CSVRDRKNSPLHF. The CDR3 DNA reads TGCAGCGTTCGGGACAGAAAAAATTCACCCCTCCACTTT. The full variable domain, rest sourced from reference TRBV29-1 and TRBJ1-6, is SAVISQKPSRDICQRGTSLTIQCQVDSQVTMMFWYRQQPGQSLTLIATANQGSEATYESGFVIDKFPISRPNLTFSTLTVSNMSPEDSSIYLCSVRDRKNSPLHFGNGTRLTVT.

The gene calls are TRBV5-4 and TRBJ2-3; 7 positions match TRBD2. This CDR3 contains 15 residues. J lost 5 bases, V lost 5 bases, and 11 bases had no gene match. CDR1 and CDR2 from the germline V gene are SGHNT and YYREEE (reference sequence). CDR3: CASRPTAGTGDTQYF. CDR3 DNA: TGTGCCAGCAGACCGACAGCGGGGACGGGAGATACGCAGTATTTT.

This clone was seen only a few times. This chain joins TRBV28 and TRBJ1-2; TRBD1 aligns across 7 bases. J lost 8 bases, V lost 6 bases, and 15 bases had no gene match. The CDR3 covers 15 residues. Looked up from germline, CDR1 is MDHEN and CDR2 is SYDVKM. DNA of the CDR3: TGTGCCAGCAGGCCACCCGGACAGGCGGGGAGAGGCTACACCTTC. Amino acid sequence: CASRPPGQAGRGYTF.

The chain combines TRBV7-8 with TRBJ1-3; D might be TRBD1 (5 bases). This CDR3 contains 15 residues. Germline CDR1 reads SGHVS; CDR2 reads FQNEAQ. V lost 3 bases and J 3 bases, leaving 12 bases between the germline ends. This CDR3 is CASSFGGFGGNTIYF. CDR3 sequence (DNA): TGTGCCAGCAGCTTCGGGGGATTCGGTGGAAACACCATATATTTT.

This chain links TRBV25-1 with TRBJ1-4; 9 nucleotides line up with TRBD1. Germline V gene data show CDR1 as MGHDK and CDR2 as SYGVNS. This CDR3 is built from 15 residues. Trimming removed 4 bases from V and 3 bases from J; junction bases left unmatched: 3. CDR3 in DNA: TGTGCCAGCAGTGGGGACAGGGCGGCTAATGAAAAACTGTTTTTT. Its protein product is CASSGDRAANEKLFF.

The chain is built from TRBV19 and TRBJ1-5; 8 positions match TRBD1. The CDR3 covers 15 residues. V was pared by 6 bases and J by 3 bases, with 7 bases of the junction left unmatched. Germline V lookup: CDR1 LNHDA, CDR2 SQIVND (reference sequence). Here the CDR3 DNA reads TGTGCCAGTAGCCCTACAGGGGGGACCAATCAGCCCCAGCATTTT. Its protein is CASSPTGGTNQPQHF.

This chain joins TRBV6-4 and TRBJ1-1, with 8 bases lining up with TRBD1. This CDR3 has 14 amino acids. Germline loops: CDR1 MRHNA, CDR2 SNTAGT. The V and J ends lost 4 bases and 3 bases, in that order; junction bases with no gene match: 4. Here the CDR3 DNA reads TGTGCCAGCAGTGTAGGACAGGGCTACACTGAAGCTTTCTTT. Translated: CASSVGQGYTEAFF.

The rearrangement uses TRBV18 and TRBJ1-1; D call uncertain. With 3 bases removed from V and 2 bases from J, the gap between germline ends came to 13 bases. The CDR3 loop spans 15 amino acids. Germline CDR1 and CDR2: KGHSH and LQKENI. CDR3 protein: CASSPVGVGNTEAFF. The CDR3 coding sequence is TGTGCCAGCTCACCGGTCGGGGTGGGTAACACTGAAGCTTTCTTT.

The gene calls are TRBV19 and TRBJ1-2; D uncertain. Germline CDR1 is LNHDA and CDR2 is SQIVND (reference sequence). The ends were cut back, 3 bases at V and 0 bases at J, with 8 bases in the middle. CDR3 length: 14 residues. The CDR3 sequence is CASSIGQPNYGYTF. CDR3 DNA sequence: TGTGCCAGTAGTATTGGGCAGCCTAACTATGGCTACACCTTC.

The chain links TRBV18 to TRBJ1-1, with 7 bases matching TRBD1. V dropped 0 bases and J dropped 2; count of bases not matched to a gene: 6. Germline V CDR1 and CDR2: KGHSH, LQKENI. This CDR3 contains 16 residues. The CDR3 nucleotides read TGTGCCAGCTCACCACCGGGACAGAGATATAACACTGAAGCTTTCTTT. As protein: CASSPPGQRYNTEAFF.

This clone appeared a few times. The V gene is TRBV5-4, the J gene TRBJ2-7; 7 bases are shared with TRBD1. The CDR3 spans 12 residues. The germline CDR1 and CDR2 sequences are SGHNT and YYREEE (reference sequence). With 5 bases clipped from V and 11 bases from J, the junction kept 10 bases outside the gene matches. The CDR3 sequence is CASRTMGQLEYF. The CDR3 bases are TGTGCCAGCAGGACCATGGGACAGCTCGAGTACTTC.

CDR3 residues: CASSLWTGGNTIYF. For the CDR3, the DNA is TGTGCCAGCAGCCTATGGACTGGTGGAAACACCATATATTTT. This chain connects TRBV14 to TRBJ1-3, with D uncertain. Germline lookup yields CDR1 SGHDN and CDR2 FVKESK. The CDR3 totals 14 residues. Trimming removed 4 bases from V and 3 bases from J, with 10 bases in between.

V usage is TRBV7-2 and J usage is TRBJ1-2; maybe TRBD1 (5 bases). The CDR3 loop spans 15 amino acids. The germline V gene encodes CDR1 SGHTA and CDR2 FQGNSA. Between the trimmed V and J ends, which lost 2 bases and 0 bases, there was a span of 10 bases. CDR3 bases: TGTGCCAGCAGCTTACAGGAGGGGCCTAACTATGGCTACACCTTC. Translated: CASSLQEGPNYGYTF. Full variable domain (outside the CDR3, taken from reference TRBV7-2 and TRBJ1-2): GAGVSQSPSNKVTEKGKDVELRCDPISGHTALYWYRQSLGQGLEFLIYFQGNSAPDKSGLPSDRFSAERTGGSVSTLTIQRTQQEDSAVYLCASSLQEGPNYGYTFGSGTRLTVV.

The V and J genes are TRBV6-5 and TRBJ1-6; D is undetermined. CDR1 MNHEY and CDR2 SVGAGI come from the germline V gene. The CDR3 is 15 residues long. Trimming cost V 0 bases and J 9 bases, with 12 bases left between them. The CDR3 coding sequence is TGTGCCAGCAGTTACTCGTGGGGTAGCGGTTCACCCCTCCACTTT. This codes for CASSYSWGSGSPLHF.

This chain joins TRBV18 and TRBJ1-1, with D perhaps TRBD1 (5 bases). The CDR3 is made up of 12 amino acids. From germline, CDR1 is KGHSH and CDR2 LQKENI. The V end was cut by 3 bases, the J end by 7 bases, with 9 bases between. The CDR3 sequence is CASSPMQGEAFF. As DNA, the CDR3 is TGTGCCAGCTCACCGATGCAGGGTGAAGCTTTCTTT.

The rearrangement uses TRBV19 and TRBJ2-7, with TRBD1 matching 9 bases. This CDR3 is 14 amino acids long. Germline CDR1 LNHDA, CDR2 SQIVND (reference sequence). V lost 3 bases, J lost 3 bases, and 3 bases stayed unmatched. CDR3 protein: CASSIGTGNYEQYF. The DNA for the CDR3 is TGTGCCAGTAGTATCGGGACAGGGAACTACGAGCAGTACTTC. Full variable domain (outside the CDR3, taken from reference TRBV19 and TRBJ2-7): DGGITQSPKYLFRKEGQNVTLSCEQNLNHDAMYWYRQDPGQGLRLIYYSQIVNDFQKGDIAEGYSVSREKKESFPLTVTSAQKNPTAFYLCASSIGTGNYEQYFGPGTRLTVT.

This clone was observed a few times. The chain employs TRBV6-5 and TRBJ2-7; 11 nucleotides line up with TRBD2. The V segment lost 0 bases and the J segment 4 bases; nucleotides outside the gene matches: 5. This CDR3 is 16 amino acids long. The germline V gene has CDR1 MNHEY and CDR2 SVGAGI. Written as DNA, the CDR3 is TGTGCCAGCAGTTACTCATCCGGGACTAGCGGTTACGAGCAGTACTTC. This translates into CASSYSSGTSGYEQYF.

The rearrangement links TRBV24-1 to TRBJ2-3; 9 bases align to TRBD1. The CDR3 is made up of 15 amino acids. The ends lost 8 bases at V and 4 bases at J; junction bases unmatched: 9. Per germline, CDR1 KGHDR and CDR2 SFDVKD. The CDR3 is CATKSTGGIADTQYF. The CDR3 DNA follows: TGTGCCACCAAAAGCACAGGGGGCATCGCAGATACGCAGTATTTT.

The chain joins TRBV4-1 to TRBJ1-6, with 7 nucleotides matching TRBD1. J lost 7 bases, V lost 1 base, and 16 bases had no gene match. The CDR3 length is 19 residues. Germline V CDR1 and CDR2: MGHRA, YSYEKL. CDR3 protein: CASSQVWAPGQRANSPLHF. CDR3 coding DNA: TGCGCCAGCAGCCAAGTTTGGGCGCCGGGACAGAGAGCGAATTCACCCCTCCACTTT.

The DNA of the CDR3 is TGCGCCAGCAGTGAGGGACTAGCGGCCGGAGTCGATACGCAGTATTTT. As protein: CASSEGLAAGVDTQYF. The chain carries TRBV10-2 and TRBJ2-3; 10 nucleotides align to TRBD2. Germline values: CDR1 WSHSY, CDR2 SAAADI. With 2 bases clipped from V and 6 bases from J, the junction kept 8 bases outside the gene matches. This CDR3 has 16 amino acids.

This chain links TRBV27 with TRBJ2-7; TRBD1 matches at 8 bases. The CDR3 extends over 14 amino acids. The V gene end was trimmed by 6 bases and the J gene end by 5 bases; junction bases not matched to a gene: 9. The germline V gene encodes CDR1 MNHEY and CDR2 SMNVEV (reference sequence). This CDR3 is CASRTRTGTHEQYF. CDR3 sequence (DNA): TGTGCCAGCAGAACCCGGACAGGGACCCACGAGCAGTACTTC.

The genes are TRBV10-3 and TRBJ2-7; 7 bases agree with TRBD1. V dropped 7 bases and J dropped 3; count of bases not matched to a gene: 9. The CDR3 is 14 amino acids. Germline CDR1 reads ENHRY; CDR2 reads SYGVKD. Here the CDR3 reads CAIKKDRTDYEQYF. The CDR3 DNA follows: TGTGCCATCAAAAAGGACAGGACAGACTACGAGCAGTACTTC.

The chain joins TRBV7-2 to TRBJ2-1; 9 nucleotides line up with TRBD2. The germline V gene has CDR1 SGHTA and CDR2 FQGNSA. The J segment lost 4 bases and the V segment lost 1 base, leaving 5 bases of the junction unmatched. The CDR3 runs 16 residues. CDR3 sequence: CASSLVGGGVYNEQFF. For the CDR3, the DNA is TGTGCCAGCAGCTTAGTGGGCGGGGGGGTATACAATGAGCAGTTCTTC.

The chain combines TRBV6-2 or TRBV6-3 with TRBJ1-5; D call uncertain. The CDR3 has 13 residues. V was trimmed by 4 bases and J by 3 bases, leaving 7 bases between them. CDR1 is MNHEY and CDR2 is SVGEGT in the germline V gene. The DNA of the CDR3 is TGTGCCAGCAGTTTAGCCGACAATCAGCCCCAGCATTTT. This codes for CASSLADNQPQHF.

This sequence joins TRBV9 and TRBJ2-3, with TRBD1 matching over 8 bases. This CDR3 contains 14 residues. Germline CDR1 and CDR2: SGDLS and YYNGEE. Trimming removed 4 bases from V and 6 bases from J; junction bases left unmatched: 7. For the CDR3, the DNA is TGTGCCAGCAGCAAATGGACAGGGATTGATACGCAGTATTTT. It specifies CASSKWTGIDTQYF.

CDR3 coding DNA: TGTGCCAGCTCACCACCGACAGGGACCTACGAGCAGTACTTC. The encoded protein is CASSPPTGTYEQYF. V gene TRBV18 combines with J gene TRBJ2-7; TRBD1 aligns across 7 bases. The CDR3 sequence is 14 residues long. Germline CDR1 is KGHSH and CDR2 is LQKENI. Trimming at V came to 0 bases and at J to 2 bases, leaving 1 base not matched to a gene.

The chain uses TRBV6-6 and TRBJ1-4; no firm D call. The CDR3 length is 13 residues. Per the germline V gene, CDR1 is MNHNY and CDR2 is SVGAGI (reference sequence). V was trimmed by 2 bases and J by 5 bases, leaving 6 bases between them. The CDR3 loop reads CASSYGPNEKLFF. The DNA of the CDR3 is TGTGCCAGCAGTTACGGGCCAAATGAAAAACTGTTTTTT.

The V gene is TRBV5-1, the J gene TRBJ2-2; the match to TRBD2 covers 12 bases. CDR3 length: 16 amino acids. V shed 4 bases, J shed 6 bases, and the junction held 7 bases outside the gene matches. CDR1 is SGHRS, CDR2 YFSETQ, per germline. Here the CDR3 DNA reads TGCGCCAGCAGCGACCACCCTAGCGGGGGGGCCGGGGAGCTGTTTTTT. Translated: CASSDHPSGGAGELFF.

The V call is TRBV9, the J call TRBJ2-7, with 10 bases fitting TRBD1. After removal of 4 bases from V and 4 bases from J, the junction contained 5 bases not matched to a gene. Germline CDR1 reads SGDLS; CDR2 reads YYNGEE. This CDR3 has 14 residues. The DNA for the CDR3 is TGTGCCAGCAGCATCGGGACAGGGGTTTACGAGCAGTACTTC. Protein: CASSIGTGVYEQYF.

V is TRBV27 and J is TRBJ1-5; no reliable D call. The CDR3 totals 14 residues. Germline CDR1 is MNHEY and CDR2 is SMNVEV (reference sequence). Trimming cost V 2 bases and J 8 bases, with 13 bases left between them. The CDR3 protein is CASSLIGGFEPQHF. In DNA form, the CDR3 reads TGTGCCAGCAGTTTAATCGGAGGGTTTGAGCCCCAGCATTTT.

The CDR3 region is CASSWADSGNSPLHF. The CDR3 nucleotides read TGTGCCAGCAGCTGGGCGGACAGCGGAAATTCACCCCTCCACTTT. This sequence joins TRBV7-8 and TRBJ1-6; a weak D match, TRBD1 (6 bases). Trimming pared 4 bases from V and 7 bases from J, leaving 14 bases between. Germline V gene sequence: CDR1 SGHVS, CDR2 FQNEAQ. The CDR3 covers 15 residues. The full variable domain, in which reference TRBV7-8 and TRBJ1-6 provide the parts outside the CDR3, is GAGVSQSPRYKVAKRGQDVALRCDPISGHVSLFWYQQALGQGPEFLTYFQNEAQLDKSGLPSDRFFAERPEGSVSTLKIQRTQQEDSAVYLCASSWADSGNSPLHFGNGTRLTVT.

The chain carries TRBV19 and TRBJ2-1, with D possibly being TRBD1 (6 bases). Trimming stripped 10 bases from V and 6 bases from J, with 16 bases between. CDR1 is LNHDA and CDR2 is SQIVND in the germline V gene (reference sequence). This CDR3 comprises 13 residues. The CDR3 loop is CATLGAPVNEQFF. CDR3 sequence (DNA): TGTGCCACCTTGGGGGCTCCGGTCAATGAGCAGTTCTTC.